This T cell receptor (beta chain) came from a study of regulatory T cells in long-lasting Graves disease. The wider study: Newly diagnosed Graves' patients had under 3 months of antithyroid drugs. General observations from the study: Accuracy could have been hurt by small sample size.

The time point was: newly diagnosed GD, antithyroid drugs for less than 3 months. Researchers made the TCR library from RNA that was extracted from PBMCs. The table lists this clonotype with many counts. Its target is unknown. V was pared by 7 bases and J by 0 bases, with 7 bases between. Per germline, CDR1 MDHEN and CDR2 SYDVKM. This CDR3 is built from 12 residues. Sequencing libraries for TCR beta were prepared with iRepertoire HTBI primers and Arm-PCR of CDR3 regions. TCRdb recomputed calls from the multiplex PCR reads with MiXCR, one row per CDR3 protein. The sample yields 370,000 or so distinct CDR3 sequences, around 15% seen once. These data were likewise used in another study, on T cells in Graves' hyperthyroidism and ophthalmopathy. That work states: The TCR CDR3 first-round RT-PCR relied on the HTBI primer set. Model predictions of ophthalmopathy came a median approximately seven months before onset.

The source was peripheral blood mononuclear cells (PBMCs), collected at new diagnosis, from a patient treated with antithyroid drugs. The V gene is TRBV28, the J gene TRBJ2-7; D gene ambiguous. The clonotype originates from a woman between 18 and 29 years old with Graves disease. The CDR3 DNA sequence: TGTGCCAGCAAGATGGGCTCCTACGAGCAGTACTTC. It codes for CASKMGSYEQYF.